This record looks at one TCR beta chain sequence and its context. The record originates from a study of blood T cell repertoires in COVID-19. Study details: The samples span acute and convalescent COVID-19 from the United States, Italy and Spain. Nucleic acid was either cDNA or gDNA, and it came from T cells, B-cell-depleted T cells, or PBMCs.

The CDR3 has 16 residues. The germline V and J ends were trimmed by 4 bases and 8 bases, with 18 bases remaining between them. The germline V gene encodes CDR1 LGHDT and CDR2 YNNKEL (reference sequence). Sequencing was performed with immunoSEQ multiplex PCR; in TCRdb, only in-frame clones are kept and a portion is missing. The table includes more than 150,000 clones, about four fifths detected once. The TCR originated in a human donor in a cohort sampled during active COVID-19. Sample: peripheral blood. The rearrangement links TRBV3-1 (or the pseudogene TRBV3-2) to TRBJ1-6, with D maybe TRBD1 (5 bases). The CDR3 DNA follows: TGTGCCAGCAGCCGAGCGGGGCCGGTTCAGGATTCACCCCTCCACTTT. Its translation: CASSRAGPVQDSPLHF.